This T cell receptor (beta chain) was retrieved from a study of post-analysis software for immune sequencing data. Study-level information: The disease courses covered relapsing-remitting, secondary progressive and progressive-relapsing multiple sclerosis.

Germline CDR1 is MNHNY and CDR2 is SVGAGI (reference sequence). CDR3 size: 12 residues. Trimming pared 6 bases from V and 7 bases from J, leaving 10 bases between. Unique molecular identifiers had been added to the TCR beta cDNA libraries. TCRdb reprocessed the PCR reads via MiXCR and lists one record per CDR3 protein. The sample carries approximately 440,000 distinct CDR3 sequences, 45% recorded once. This clonotype was recorded a few times. Its antigen is still unknown. Whole-study findings and limits: Elevated frequency relative to controls characterized roughly 5 TRBV segments in patients, TRBV5-6, TRBV5-1 and TRBV20-1 among them. Pronounced co-clustering by F measure was evident among identically batched samples.

This TCR derives from a girl between 5 and 17 years old with multiple sclerosis. The chain carries TRBV6-6 and TRBJ2-1; D may match TRBD1 or TRBD2 (5 bases each). The sample consisted of blood. CDR3: CASSPGANEQFF. The CDR3 nucleotides are TGTGCCAGCAGCCCCGGGGCGAATGAGCAGTTCTTC.